The 16 T cell receptor gamma chains in this list originate from one sample, sequenced in a study of γδ T cells in repeated Plasmodium falciparum infection. Vgamma9/Vdelta2+ and Vdelta2-negative gammadelta T cells were flow-sorted from PBMC for bulk sequencing. TCRdb fed the multiplex PCR reads into CATT to redo clone calling. The data contain about 30,000 gamma-chain clones, roughly 1.4% of them singletons. Sequenced: gamma-delta T cells from blood. All receptors derive from a pool of human donors (malaria-infected and uninfected, not separated).

This clone was found a few times. The protein given by TCRdb reflects a much larger clone and differs at residue 3 from this DNA's translation, likely from a read error; the protein shown is the DNA's translation. The chain joins TRGV5 to TRGJ1 or TRGJ2. The J gene is not listed in TCRdb, so it was assigned here from a DNA match to germline. CDR3 size: 14 residues. The germline V gene encodes CDR1 VINAFY and CDR2 YDVSNSKD. This CDR3 is CASWDRQMPYKKLF. CDR3 DNA: TGTGCCTCCTGGGACAGGCAGATGCCCTATAAGAAACTCTTT.

This clone was detected many times. TCRdb's listed protein matches a much larger clone and diverges from this DNA's translation at residue 4, likely through a read error; the protein shown comes from the DNA. V is TRGV9 and J is TRGJP. Assignment of the J gene here rests on matching the DNA to germline, because TCRdb gives none. The CDR3 length is 17 residues. Germline V gene sequence: CDR1 GITISATS, CDR2 ISYDGTV (reference sequence). The CDR3, as DNA: TGTGCCTTGCGGGAGCCTATACAAGAGTTGGGCAAAAAAATCAAGGTATTT. This encodes CALREPIQELGKKIKVF.

Of note for this clone: A far larger clone differs by one base, so this is likely a read error. Other nucleotide sequences from this sample produce the same CDR3. TRGV9 is the V gene, and the J gene was not called. The CDR3 is made up of 17 amino acids. Germline CDR1 and CDR2: GITISATS and ISYDGTV (reference sequence). The CDR3 DNA reads as TGTGCCTTGTGGGAGGTGGACTTCAGACCGAATTATTATAAGAAGCTCTTT. It is translated as CALWEVDFRPNYYKKLF.

This clone was counted only a few times. A far larger clone is one nucleotide away, so this likely arose from a read error. This CDR3 is also generated by other DNA sequences in the sample. For the CDR3, the DNA is TGTGCCTTGGCACCCAATTACTATAAGAAACTCTTT. This sequence encodes CALAPNYYKKLF. The rearrangement links TRGV9 to TRGJ1 or TRGJ2. No J gene is reported in TCRdb; it was inferred here by comparing the DNA with germline. The germline V gene encodes CDR1 GITISATS and CDR2 ISYDGTV (reference sequence). The CDR3 length is 12 residues.

This clone was picked up a small number of times. This DNA translates differently at residue 4 from the TCRdb protein, which is that of a much larger clone; a read error is likely, and the protein shown is the DNA's own translation. The chain uses TRGV4 and TRGJ1 or TRGJ2. TCRdb supplies no J gene; here it was assigned by aligning the nucleotide sequence to germline. Germline-derived CDR1 and CDR2 are EGSTGY and YDSYTSSV. This CDR3 has 11 residues. Unmatched junction bases numbered 7, after V lost 12 bases and J lost 2 bases. The CDR3 region has the DNA TGTGCCGTCTGTTATTATTATAAGAAACTCTTT. Encoded protein: CAVCYYYKKLF.

In the case of this clone: TCRdb's protein for this DNA is that of a much larger clone and differs from the translation at residue 2, likely a read error; the protein shown is the DNA translation. The CDR3 region is CTTFLYYKKLF. The CDR3 DNA reads TGTACCACATTCCTTTATTATAAGAAACTCTTT. The chain has TRGV4 and TRGJ1 or TRGJ2. Since TCRdb gives no J gene, matching the DNA to germline was used here to assign it. This CDR3 comprises 11 residues. Germline V CDR1 and CDR2: EGSTGY, YDSYTSSV.

This clone was picked up a small number of times. The TCRdb protein comes from a much larger clone and disagrees with this DNA's translation at residue 5, likely due to a read error; the protein given here is derived from the DNA. The chain links TRGV9 to TRGJP. TCRdb leaves out the J gene; it was filled in here by matching the DNA to germline. In germline, CDR1 is GITISATS, CDR2 ISYDGTV (reference sequence). With V trimmed by 5 bases and J by 9 bases, 16 bases remained unmatched. This CDR3 is 18 amino acids long. DNA of the CDR3: TGTGCCTTGTGGGGGGCCACCTTACTGGGGTTGGGCAAAAAAATCAAGGTATTT. Amino acids: CALWGATLLGLGKKIKVF.

This clone was detected many times. The likely explanation is a read error, given a far larger clone one base away. Other DNA sequences from this sample encode an identical CDR3 as well. The CDR3 loop is CALWEVQGVTYYKKLF. For the CDR3, the DNA is TGTGCCCTGTGGGAGGTGCAGGGGGTGACTTATTATAAGAAACTCTTT. The chain links TRGV9 to TRGJ1 or TRGJ2. Germline CDR1 and CDR2: GITISATS and ISYDGTV (reference sequence). This CDR3 has 16 residues.

This clone came up many times. This DNA translates differently at residue 13 from the TCRdb protein, which is that of a much larger clone; a read error is likely, and the protein shown is the DNA's own translation. The J segment was not called; the V segment is TRGV9. This CDR3 comprises 15 residues. Germline V gene lookup returns CDR1 GITISATS and CDR2 ISYDGTV (reference sequence). CDR3 coding DNA: TGTGCCTTGTGGGAGGTTACTAGAACCTATTATAAGGAACTCTTT. Translated: CALWEVTRTYYKELF.

This clone was recorded many times. The rearrangement links TRGV5 to TRGJ1 or TRGJ2. After removal of 0 bases from V and 5 bases from J, the junction contained 10 bases not matched to a gene. The CDR3 runs 15 residues. CDR1 and CDR2 from the germline V gene are VINAFY and YDVSNSKD. DNA of the CDR3: TGTGCCACCTGGGACAGGCTTTGGTGGGATTATAAGAAACTCTTT. It yields the protein CATWDRLWWDYKKLF.

Notes on this clone: A far larger clone lies a single base away; this is likely a read error. In the same sample, other DNA sequences code for this CDR3. This rearrangement joins TRGV9 to TRGJ1 or TRGJ2. The J gene was not available in TCRdb and was assigned here by matching the DNA to germline segments. Germline V gene lookup returns CDR1 GITISATS and CDR2 ISYDGTV (reference sequence). The CDR3 runs to 13 residues. V shed 0 bases and J 12 bases; nucleotides not matched to a gene: 11. This CDR3 is CALWEVCGGGKLF. The CDR3 DNA sequence: TGTGCCTTGTGGGAGGTGTGTGGGGGCGGGAAACTCTTT.

This clone was counted many times. The rearrangement links TRGV4 to TRGJP2. The CDR3 extends over 17 amino acids. The J segment lost 0 bases and the V segment lost 1 base, leaving 8 bases of the junction unmatched. From germline, CDR1 is EGSTGY and CDR2 YDSYTSSV. CDR3 sequence: CATWDGPSDSSDWIKTF. The CDR3 nucleotides read TGTGCCACCTGGGATGGCCCATCAGATAGTAGTGATTGGATCAAGACGTTT.

Turning to this clone: TCRdb pairs this DNA with a much larger clone's protein that differs at residue 3, likely a read error; the protein shown was translated from the DNA. This chain links TRGV8 with TRGJ1 or TRGJ2. Assignment of the J gene here rests on matching the DNA to germline, because TCRdb gives none. The CDR3 spans 13 residues. CDR1 is VENAVY, CDR2 YDSYNSRV, per germline. In DNA form, the CDR3 reads TGTGCCCCCTGGGAGCCCTGGTATTATAAGAAACTCTTT. Translating gives CAPWEPWYYKKLF.

This clone was counted ten times or more. TCRdb assigns this DNA the protein of a much larger clone, which departs from its translation at residue 11; this likely reflects a read error, and the protein shown comes from translating the DNA. The chain is built from TRGV9 and TRGJP1. Here the J gene was assigned by germline matching of the DNA, as TCRdb has none. The germline V gene encodes CDR1 GITISATS and CDR2 ISYDGTV (reference sequence). CDR3 length: 15 amino acids. Here the CDR3 DNA reads TGTGCCTTGTGGGAGGTTAATACCACTGGTCGGTTCAAGATATTT. Translating it yields CALWEVNTTGRFKIF.

This clone was observed a handful of times. The translation of this DNA and the TCRdb protein of a much larger clone differ at residue 9, probably owing to a read error; the protein shown here is translated from the DNA. The chain uses TRGV3 and TRGJ1 or TRGJ2. CDR1 is VTNTFY, CDR2 YDVSTARD, per germline (reference sequence). The CDR3 sequence is 12 residues long. The CDR3 loop is CATWDTYYRKLF. DNA for the CDR3: TGTGCCACCTGGGATACTTATTATAGGAAACTCTTT.

This clone was counted many times. With only one base between it and a far larger clone, this is likely a read error. The CDR3 spells CALWEAISSPQLGKKIKVF. DNA for the CDR3: TGTGCCTTGTGGGAGGCCATCTCTTCCCCGCAGTTGGGCAAAAAAATCAAGGTATTT. This chain uses TRGV9 with TRGJP. J lost 8 bases, V lost 2 bases, and 15 bases had no gene match. The CDR3 extends over 19 amino acids. The germline CDR1 and CDR2 sequences are GITISATS and ISYDGTV (reference sequence).